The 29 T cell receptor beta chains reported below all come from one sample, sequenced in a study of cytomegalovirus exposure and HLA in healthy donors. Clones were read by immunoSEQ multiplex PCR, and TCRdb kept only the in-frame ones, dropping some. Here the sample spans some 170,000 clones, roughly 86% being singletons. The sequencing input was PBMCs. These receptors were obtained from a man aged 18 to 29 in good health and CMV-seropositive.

The CDR3 sequence is CASSPLHGRVYTEAFF. CDR3 nucleotide sequence: TGTGCCAGCAGTCCCTTACATGGCAGGGTGTACACTGAAGCTTTCTTT. This sequence joins TRBV28 and TRBJ1-1; the D gene is possibly TRBD1 (5 bases). In germline, CDR1 is MDHEN, CDR2 SYDVKM. Between the trimmed V and J ends, which lost 5 bases and 3 bases, there was a span of 19 bases. This CDR3 comprises 16 residues.

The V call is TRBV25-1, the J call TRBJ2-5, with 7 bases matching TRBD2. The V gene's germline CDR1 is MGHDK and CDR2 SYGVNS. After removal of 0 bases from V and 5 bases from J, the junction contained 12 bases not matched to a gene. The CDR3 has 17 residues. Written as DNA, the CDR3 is TGTGCCAGCAGTGAATATTCCCAAGCGGGAACTAGGGAGACCCAGTACTTC. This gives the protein CASSEYSQAGTRETQYF.

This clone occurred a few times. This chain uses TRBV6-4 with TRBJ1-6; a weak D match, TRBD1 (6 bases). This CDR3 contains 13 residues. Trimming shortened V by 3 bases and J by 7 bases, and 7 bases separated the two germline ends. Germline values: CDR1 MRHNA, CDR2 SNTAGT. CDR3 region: CASSEGANSPLHF. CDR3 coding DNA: TGTGCCAGCAGTGAGGGGGCAAATTCACCCCTCCACTTT.

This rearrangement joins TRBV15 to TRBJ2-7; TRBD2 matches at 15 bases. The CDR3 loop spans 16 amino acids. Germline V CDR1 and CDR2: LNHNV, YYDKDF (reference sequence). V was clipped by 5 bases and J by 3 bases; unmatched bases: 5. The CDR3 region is CATSVGTSGRFYEQYF. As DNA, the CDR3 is TGTGCCACCAGCGTAGGGACTAGCGGGAGGTTCTACGAGCAGTACTTC.

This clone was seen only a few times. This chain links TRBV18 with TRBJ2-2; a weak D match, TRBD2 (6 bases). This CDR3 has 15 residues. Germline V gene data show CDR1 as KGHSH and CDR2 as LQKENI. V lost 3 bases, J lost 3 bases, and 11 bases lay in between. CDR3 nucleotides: TGTGCCAGCTCACCTTTAGCGGCGGACACCGGGGAGCTGTTTTTT. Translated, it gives CASSPLAADTGELFF.

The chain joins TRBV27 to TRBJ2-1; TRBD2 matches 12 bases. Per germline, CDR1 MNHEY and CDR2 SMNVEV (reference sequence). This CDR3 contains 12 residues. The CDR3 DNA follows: TGTTATACCGGGACTAGCGGGAATGAGCAGTTCTTC. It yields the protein CYTGTSGNEQFF.

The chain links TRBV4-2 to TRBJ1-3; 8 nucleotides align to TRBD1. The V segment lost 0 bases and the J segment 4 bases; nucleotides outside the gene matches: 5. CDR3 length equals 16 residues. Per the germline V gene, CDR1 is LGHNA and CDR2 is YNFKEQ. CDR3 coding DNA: TGTGCCAGCAGCCAAGATAACAGGGGGTCCGGAAACACCATATATTTT. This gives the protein CASSQDNRGSGNTIYF.

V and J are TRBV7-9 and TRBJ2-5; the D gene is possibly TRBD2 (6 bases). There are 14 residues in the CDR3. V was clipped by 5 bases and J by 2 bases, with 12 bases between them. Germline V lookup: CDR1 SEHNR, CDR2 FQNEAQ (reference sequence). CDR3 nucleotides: TGTGCCAGCAGCCCTATCGGGACTCAAGAGACCCAGTACTTC. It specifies CASSPIGTQETQYF.

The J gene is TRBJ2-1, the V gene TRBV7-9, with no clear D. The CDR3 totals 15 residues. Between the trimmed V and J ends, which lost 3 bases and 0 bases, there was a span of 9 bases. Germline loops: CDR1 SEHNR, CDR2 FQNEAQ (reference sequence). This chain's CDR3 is CASSFQLSSYNEQFF. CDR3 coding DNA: TGTGCCAGCAGCTTTCAATTGAGCTCCTACAATGAGCAGTTCTTC.

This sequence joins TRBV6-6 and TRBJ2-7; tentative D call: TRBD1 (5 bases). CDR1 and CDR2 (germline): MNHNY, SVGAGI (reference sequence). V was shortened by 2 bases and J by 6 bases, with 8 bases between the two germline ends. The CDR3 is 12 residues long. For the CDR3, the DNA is TGTGCCAGCAGTTACGTAACAGGCGAGCAGTACTTC. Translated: CASSYVTGEQYF.

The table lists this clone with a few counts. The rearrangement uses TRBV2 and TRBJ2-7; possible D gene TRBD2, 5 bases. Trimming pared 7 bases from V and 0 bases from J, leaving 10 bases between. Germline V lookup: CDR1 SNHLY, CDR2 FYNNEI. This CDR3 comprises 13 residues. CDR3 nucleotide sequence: TGTGCCAGCACCCGGACTGGCTCCTACGAGCAGTACTTC. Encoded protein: CASTRTGSYEQYF.

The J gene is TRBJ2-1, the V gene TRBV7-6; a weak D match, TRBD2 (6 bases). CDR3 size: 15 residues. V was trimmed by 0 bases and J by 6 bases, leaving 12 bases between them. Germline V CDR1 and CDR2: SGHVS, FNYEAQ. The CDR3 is CASSLATGAGNEQFF. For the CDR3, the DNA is TGTGCCAGCAGCTTAGCCACGGGAGCAGGCAATGAGCAGTTCTTC.

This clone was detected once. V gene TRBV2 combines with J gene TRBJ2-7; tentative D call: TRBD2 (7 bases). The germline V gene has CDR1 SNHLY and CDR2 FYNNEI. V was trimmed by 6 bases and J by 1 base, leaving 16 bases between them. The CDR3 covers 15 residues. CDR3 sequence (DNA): TGTGCCAGCAGGAAGGAGGGGGGGGCTTCCTACGAGCAGTACTTC. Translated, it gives CASRKEGGASYEQYF.

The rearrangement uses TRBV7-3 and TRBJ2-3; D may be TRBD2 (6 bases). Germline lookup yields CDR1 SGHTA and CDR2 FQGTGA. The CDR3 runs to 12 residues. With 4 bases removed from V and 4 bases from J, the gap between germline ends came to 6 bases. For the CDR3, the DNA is TGTGCCAGCAGCTCGGGAGCAGATACGCAGTATTTT. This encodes CASSSGADTQYF.

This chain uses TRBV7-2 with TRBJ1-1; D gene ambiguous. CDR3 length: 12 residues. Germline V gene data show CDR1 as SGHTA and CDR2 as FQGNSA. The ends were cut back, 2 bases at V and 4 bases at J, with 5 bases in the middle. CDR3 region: CASSLIGTEAFF. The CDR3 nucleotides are TGTGCCAGCAGCTTAATCGGCACTGAAGCTTTCTTT.

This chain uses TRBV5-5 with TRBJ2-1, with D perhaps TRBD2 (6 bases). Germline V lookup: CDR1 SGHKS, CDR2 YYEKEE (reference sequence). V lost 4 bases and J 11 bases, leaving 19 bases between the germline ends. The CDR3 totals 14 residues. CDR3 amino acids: CASSLMGGVHQQFF. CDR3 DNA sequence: TGTGCCAGCAGCCTCATGGGGGGAGTCCACCAGCAGTTCTTC.

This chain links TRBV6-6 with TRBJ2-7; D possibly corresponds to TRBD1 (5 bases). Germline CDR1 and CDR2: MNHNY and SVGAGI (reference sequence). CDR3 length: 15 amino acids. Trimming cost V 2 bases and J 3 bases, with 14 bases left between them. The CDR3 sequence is CASSYLEDIIYEQYF. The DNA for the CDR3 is TGTGCCAGCAGTTACCTAGAGGACATTATCTACGAGCAGTACTTC.

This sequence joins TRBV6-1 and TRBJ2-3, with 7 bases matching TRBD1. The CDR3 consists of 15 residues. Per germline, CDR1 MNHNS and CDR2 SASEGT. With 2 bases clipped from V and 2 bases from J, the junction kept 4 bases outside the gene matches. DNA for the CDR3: TGTGCCAGCAGTGAAAGGAAGGGGGCCACAGATACGCAGTATTTT. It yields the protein CASSERKGATDTQYF.

CDR3 DNA sequence: TGTGCCTGGAGTGGTGGTAACCCGCGTAAGCAGTTCTTC. This sequence encodes CAWSGGNPRKQFF. This chain links TRBV30 with TRBJ2-1; D is ambiguous. CDR1 GTSNPN and CDR2 SVGIG come from the germline V gene (reference sequence). This CDR3 spans 13 amino acids. Trimming removed 1 base from V and 11 bases from J, with 15 bases in between.

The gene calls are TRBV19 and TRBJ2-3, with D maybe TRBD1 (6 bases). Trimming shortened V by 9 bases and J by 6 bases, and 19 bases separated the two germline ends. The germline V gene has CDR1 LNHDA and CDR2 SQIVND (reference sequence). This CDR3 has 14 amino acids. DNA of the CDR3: TGTGCCAGCGGTACAGGGTTTGTTGCGGATACGCAGTATTTT. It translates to CASGTGFVADTQYF.

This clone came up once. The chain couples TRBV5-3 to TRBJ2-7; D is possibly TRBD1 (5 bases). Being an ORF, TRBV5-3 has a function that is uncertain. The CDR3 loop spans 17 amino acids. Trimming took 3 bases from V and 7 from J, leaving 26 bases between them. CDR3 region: CARSSTLSQGSLWEQYF. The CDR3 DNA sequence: TGTGCCAGAAGCTCCACCCTTTCGCAGGGCAGTCTATGGGAGCAGTACTTC.

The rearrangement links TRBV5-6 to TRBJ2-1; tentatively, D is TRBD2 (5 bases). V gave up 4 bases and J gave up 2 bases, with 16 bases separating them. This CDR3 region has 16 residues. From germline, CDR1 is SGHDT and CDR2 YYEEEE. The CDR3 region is CASSVGSGPTYNEQFF. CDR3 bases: TGTGCCAGCAGCGTTGGGAGCGGACCTACCTACAATGAGCAGTTCTTC. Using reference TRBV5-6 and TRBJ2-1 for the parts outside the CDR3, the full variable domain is DAGVTQSPTHLIKTRGQQVTLRCSPKSGHDTVSWYQQALGQGPQFIFQYYEEEERQRGNFPDRFSGHQFPNYSSELNVNALLLGDSALYLCASSVGSGPTYNEQFFGPGTRLTVL.

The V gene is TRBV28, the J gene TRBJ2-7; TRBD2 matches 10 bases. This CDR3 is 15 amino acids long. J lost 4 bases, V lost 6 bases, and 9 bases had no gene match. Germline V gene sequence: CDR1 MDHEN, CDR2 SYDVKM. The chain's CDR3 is CASSLRLAGLYEQYF. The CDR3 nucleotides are TGTGCCAGCAGCCTAAGACTAGCGGGCCTTTACGAGCAGTACTTC.

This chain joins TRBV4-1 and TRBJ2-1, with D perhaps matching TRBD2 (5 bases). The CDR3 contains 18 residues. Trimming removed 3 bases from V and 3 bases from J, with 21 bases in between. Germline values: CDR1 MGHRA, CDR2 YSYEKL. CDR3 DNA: TGCGCCAGCAGCCATCAACTAGGTCGGCAGCGAGACTACAATGAGCAGTTCTTC. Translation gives CASSHQLGRQRDYNEQFF.

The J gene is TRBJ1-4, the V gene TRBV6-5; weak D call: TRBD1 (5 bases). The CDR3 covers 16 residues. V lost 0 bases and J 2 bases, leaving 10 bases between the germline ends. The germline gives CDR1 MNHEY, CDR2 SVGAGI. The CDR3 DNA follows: TGTGCCAGCAGTTACTCCGCAGGGATGACTAATGAAAAACTGTTTTTT. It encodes CASSYSAGMTNEKLFF.

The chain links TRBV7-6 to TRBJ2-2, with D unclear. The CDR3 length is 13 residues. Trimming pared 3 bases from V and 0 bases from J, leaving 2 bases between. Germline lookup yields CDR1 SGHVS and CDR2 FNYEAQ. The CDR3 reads CASSFSNTGELFF. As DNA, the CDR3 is TGTGCCAGCAGCTTCTCGAACACCGGGGAGCTGTTTTTT.

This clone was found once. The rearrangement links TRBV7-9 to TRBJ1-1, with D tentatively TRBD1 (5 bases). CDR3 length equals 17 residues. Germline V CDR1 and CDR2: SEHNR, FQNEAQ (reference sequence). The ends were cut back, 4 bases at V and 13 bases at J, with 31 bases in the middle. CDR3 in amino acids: CASSSPIGAGEGLGVFF. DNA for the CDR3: TGTGCCAGCAGCTCTCCTATTGGGGCAGGTGAAGGACTAGGGGTTTTCTTT. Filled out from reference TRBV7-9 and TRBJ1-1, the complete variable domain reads DTGVSQNPRHKITKRGQNVTFRCDPISEHNRLYWYRQTLGQGPEFLTYFQNEAQLEKSRLLSDRFSAERPKGSFSTLEIQRTEQGDSAMYLCASSSPIGAGEGLGVFFGQGTRLTVV.

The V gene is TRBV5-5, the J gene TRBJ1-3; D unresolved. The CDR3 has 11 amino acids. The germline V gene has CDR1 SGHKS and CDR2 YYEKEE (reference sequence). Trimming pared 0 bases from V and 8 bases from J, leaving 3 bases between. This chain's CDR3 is CASSLGDTIYF. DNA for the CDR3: TGTGCCAGCAGCTTGGGAGACACCATATATTTT. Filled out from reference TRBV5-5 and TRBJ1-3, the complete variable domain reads DAGVTQSPTHLIKTRGQQVTLRCSPISGHKSVSWYQQVLGQGPQFIFQYYEKEERGRGNFPDRFSARQFPNYSSELNVNALLLGDSALYLCASSLGDTIYFGEGSWLTVV.

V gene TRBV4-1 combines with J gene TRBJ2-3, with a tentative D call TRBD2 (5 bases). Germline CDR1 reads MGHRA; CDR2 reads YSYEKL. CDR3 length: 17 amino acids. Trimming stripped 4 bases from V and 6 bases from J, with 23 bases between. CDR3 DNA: TGCGCCAGCAGCCCCAGAGGAGGCCCCGCGGAGCGGGATACGCAGTATTTT. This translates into CASSPRGGPAERDTQYF.